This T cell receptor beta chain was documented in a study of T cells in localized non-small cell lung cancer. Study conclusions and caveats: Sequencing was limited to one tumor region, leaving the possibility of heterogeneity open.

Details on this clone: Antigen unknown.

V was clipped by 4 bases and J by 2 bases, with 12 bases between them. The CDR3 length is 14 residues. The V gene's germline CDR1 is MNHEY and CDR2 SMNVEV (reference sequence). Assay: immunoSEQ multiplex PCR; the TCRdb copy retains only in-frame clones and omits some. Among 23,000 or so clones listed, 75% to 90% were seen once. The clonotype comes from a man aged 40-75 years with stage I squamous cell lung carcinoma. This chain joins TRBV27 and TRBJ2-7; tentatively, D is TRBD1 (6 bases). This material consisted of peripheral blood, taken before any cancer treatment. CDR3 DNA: TGTGCCAGCAGTTCATGGACAGCCACCTACGAGCAGTACTTC. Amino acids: CASSSWTATYEQYF.